The 19 T cell receptor beta chains reported below all come from one sample, sequenced in a study of blood T cell repertoires in COVID-19. Clones were sequenced by immunoSEQ multiplex PCR, and TCRdb holds only the in-frame ones, with some missing. The sample lists 130,000 or so clones, around 89% occurring once. The sample taken for sequencing was peripheral blood. Receptor source: an older man with active COVID-19.

The chain carries TRBV18 and TRBJ1-5; 10 bases align to TRBD1. With V trimmed by 4 bases and J by 4 bases, 4 bases remained unmatched. Looked up from germline, CDR1 is KGHSH and CDR2 is LQKENI. This CDR3 contains 15 residues. CDR3 DNA sequence: TGTGCCAGCTCACGGGGACAGGGGAAGAATCAGCCCCAGCATTTT. Protein product: CASSRGQGKNQPQHF.

The chain is built from TRBV28 and TRBJ1-5, with no clear D. Germline CDR1 and CDR2: MDHEN and SYDVKM. V was shortened by 9 bases and J by 9 bases, with 15 bases between the two germline ends. There are 12 residues in the CDR3. As DNA, the CDR3 is TGTGCCAGTGACACCCCGACCCGGCCCCAGCATTTT. Translating gives CASDTPTRPQHF.

V and J are TRBV6-2 or TRBV6-3 and TRBJ2-7; 7 bases are shared with TRBD1. This CDR3 has 17 amino acids. The V and J ends lost 2 bases and 3 bases, in that order; junction bases with no gene match: 13. From germline, CDR1 is MNHEY and CDR2 SVGEGT. The CDR3 loop is CASSYGTVFSLGYEQYF. The DNA for the CDR3 is TGTGCCAGCAGTTACGGGACAGTCTTTTCGTTGGGCTACGAGCAGTACTTC.

This sequence joins TRBV27 and TRBJ2-7, with 9 bases lining up with TRBD1. Germline V lookup: CDR1 MNHEY, CDR2 SMNVEV (reference sequence). This CDR3 is built from 15 residues. Losses at the gene ends were 2 bases for V and 5 bases for J; bases not matched to a gene: 7. The CDR3 sequence is CASSLEGTGLHEQYF. The CDR3 region has the DNA TGTGCCAGCAGTTTAGAGGGGACAGGGTTGCACGAGCAGTACTTC.

This chain connects TRBV3-1 (or the pseudogene TRBV3-2) to TRBJ2-3, with 12 bases lining up with TRBD2. The CDR3 has 16 residues. Losses at the gene ends were 4 bases for V and 7 bases for J; bases not matched to a gene: 9. The germline V gene has CDR1 LGHDT and CDR2 YNNKEL (reference sequence). The CDR3 DNA reads as TGTGCCAGCAGCCTCGCCTCTAGCGGGAGGGAAAATACGCAGTATTTT. Translated, it gives CASSLASSGRENTQYF.

V and J are TRBV7-3 and TRBJ2-3; 8 bases line up with TRBD2. The germline gives CDR1 SGHTA, CDR2 FQGTGA. V shed 5 bases, J shed 4 bases, and the junction held 5 bases outside the gene matches. The CDR3 has 14 amino acids. The CDR3 spells CASSRRGLADTQYF. The CDR3 region has the DNA TGTGCCAGCAGCAGAAGGGGACTAGCAGATACGCAGTATTTT. Supplemented by reference TRBV7-3 and TRBJ2-3, the full variable domain reads GAGVSQTPSNKVTEKGKYVELRCDPISGHTALYWYRQSLGQGPEFLIYFQGTGAADDSGLPNDRFFAVRPEGSVSTLKIQRTERGDSAVYLCASSRRGLADTQYFGPGTRLTVL.

The chain combines TRBV7-3 with TRBJ2-2; D is unresolved. V gave up 2 bases and J gave up 4 bases, with 8 bases separating them. The CDR3 sequence is 14 residues long. Germline V gives CDR1 SGHTA, CDR2 FQGTGA. CDR3 sequence (DNA): TGTGCCAGCAGCTTACTCCCCTCCACCGGGGAGCTGTTTTTT. As protein: CASSLLPSTGELFF.

The chain employs TRBV18 and TRBJ2-7; tentative D call: TRBD2 (5 bases). The V gene's germline CDR1 is KGHSH and CDR2 LQKENI. The CDR3 is made up of 18 amino acids. The V end was cut by 2 bases, the J end by 7 bases, with 27 bases between. In nucleotides, the CDR3 is TGTGCCAGCTCACCAGTGAGTCCCGGCCGGACGCCCCCGGGGGAGCAGTACTTC. This gives the protein CASSPVSPGRTPPGEQYF.

The chain couples TRBV12-3 or TRBV12-4 to TRBJ1-2; 8 nucleotides line up with TRBD1. The CDR3 is made up of 13 amino acids. V lost 7 bases, J lost 8 bases, and 9 bases stayed unmatched. The chain's CDR3 is CASNLQGERGYTF. The DNA of the CDR3 is TGTGCCAGCAACCTACAGGGGGAACGGGGCTACACCTTC.

This clone was observed once. The CDR3 bases are TGCGCCAGCAGCCCTGGACTAGCGAACGTCAATGAGCAGTTCTTC. Its translation: CASSPGLANVNEQFF. The J gene is TRBJ2-1, the V gene TRBV4-3; 9 bases agree with TRBD2. The V and J ends lost 4 bases and 6 bases, in that order; junction bases with no gene match: 7. The germline CDR1 and CDR2 sequences are LGHNA and YSLEER. The CDR3 is made up of 15 amino acids.

The chain is built from TRBV5-1 and TRBJ1-5; TRBD1 is a possible D gene (6 bases). The germline V and J ends were trimmed by 0 bases and 9 bases, with 10 bases remaining between them. CDR3 length: 13 residues. From germline, CDR1 is SGHRS and CDR2 YFSETQ. The CDR3, as DNA: TGCGCCAGCAGCTTGGGAGGGGGATCGCCCCAGCATTTT. Protein sequence: CASSLGGGSPQHF.

The V and J genes are TRBV10-1 and TRBJ2-3, with 14 bases that match TRBD2. Looked up from germline, CDR1 is WNHNN and CDR2 is SYGVQD (reference sequence). The CDR3 length is 15 residues. V was pared by 8 bases and J by 3 bases, with 4 bases of the junction left unmatched. The CDR3: CASSGLAGETDTQYF. As DNA, the CDR3 is TGCGCCAGCTCGGGACTAGCGGGAGAGACAGATACGCAGTATTTT.

The CDR3 loop reads CASSPLPGAGNTEAFF. CDR3 DNA sequence: TGTGCCAGCAGCCCTCTCCCCGGTGCTGGGAACACTGAAGCTTTCTTT. The gene calls are TRBV7-3 and TRBJ1-1; D call uncertain. From germline, CDR1 is SGHTA and CDR2 FQGTGA. Trimming took 5 bases from V and 1 from J, leaving 17 bases between them. This CDR3 is 16 amino acids long.

The rearrangement joins TRBV19 to TRBJ2-5; 7 bases align to TRBD1. This CDR3 is 15 amino acids long. The V gene's germline CDR1 is LNHDA and CDR2 SQIVND (reference sequence). Trimming took 6 bases from V and 3 from J; bases not matched to a gene: 10. The CDR3: CASSPGTVGEETQYF. The CDR3 nucleotides are TGTGCCAGTAGCCCCGGGACAGTCGGAGAAGAGACCCAGTACTTC. Full variable domain (missing parts from reference TRBV19 and TRBJ2-5): DGGITQSPKYLFRKEGQNVTLSCEQNLNHDAMYWYRQDPGQGLRLIYYSQIVNDFQKGDIAEGYSVSREKKESFPLTVTSAQKNPTAFYLCASSPGTVGEETQYFGPGTRLLVL.

CDR3 nucleotides: TGTGCCAGCAGCTCCCGGGGAGCGGGAGGGGGTGAGACCCAGTACTTC. Protein product: CASSSRGAGGGETQYF. The V call is TRBV7-9, the J call TRBJ2-5, with 10 bases matching TRBD2. Germline V gene lookup returns CDR1 SEHNR and CDR2 FQNEAQ (reference sequence). The V and J ends lost 4 bases and 5 bases, in that order; junction bases with no gene match: 10. This CDR3 has 16 residues. The full variable domain, its missing parts supplied by reference TRBV7-9 and TRBJ2-5, is DTGVSQNPRHKITKRGQNVTFRCDPISEHNRLYWYRQTLGQGPEFLTYFQNEAQLEKSRLLSDRFSAERPKGSFSTLEIQRTEQGDSAMYLCASSSRGAGGGETQYFGPGTRLLVL.

This chain joins TRBV15 and TRBJ2-7, with D perhaps matching TRBD1 (6 bases). The CDR3 loop spans 15 amino acids. Trimming removed 6 bases at V and 0 bases at J, with 15 bases between. The germline V gene encodes CDR1 LNHNV and CDR2 YYDKDF (reference sequence). CDR3 nucleotides: TGTGCCACCAGTGCCCGGGACACGAGCTCCTACGAGCAGTACTTC. This sequence encodes CATSARDTSSYEQYF.

This clone came up once. The chain combines TRBV6-5 with TRBJ2-3, with 7 bases lining up with TRBD2. CDR1 is MNHEY and CDR2 is SVGAGI in the germline V gene. This CDR3 contains 16 residues. Germline trimming cut 2 bases from V and 0 bases from J; bases unmatched to any gene: 5. CDR3 loop: CASSYEASGSTDTQYF. DNA for the CDR3: TGTGCCAGCAGTTACGAGGCTAGCGGAAGCACAGATACGCAGTATTTT.

The chain is built from TRBV7-2 and TRBJ2-3; possibly TRBD1 for D (5 bases). Germline lookup yields CDR1 SGHTA and CDR2 FQGNSA. V was pared by 4 bases and J by 6 bases, with 11 bases between. This CDR3 is 13 amino acids long. CDR3: CASSSGSGDTQYF. In DNA form, the CDR3 reads TGTGCCAGCAGCTCCGGATCAGGGGATACGCAGTATTTT.

The genes are TRBV28 and TRBJ1-6; 8 bases are a match to TRBD1. CDR1 and CDR2 from the germline V gene are MDHEN and SYDVKM. The CDR3 covers 15 residues. The trim removed 5 bases at V and 7 bases at J, leaving 7 bases unmatched. CDR3 loop: CASSHRDRMNSPLHF. DNA of the CDR3: TGTGCCAGCAGTCACCGGGACAGGATGAATTCACCCCTCCACTTT. Full variable domain (outside the CDR3, taken from reference TRBV28 and TRBJ1-6): DVKVTQSSRYLVKRTGEKVFLECVQDMDHENMFWYRQDPGLGLRLIYFSYDVKMKEKGDIPEGYSVSREKKERFSLILESASTNQTSMYLCASSHRDRMNSPLHFGNGTRLTVT.